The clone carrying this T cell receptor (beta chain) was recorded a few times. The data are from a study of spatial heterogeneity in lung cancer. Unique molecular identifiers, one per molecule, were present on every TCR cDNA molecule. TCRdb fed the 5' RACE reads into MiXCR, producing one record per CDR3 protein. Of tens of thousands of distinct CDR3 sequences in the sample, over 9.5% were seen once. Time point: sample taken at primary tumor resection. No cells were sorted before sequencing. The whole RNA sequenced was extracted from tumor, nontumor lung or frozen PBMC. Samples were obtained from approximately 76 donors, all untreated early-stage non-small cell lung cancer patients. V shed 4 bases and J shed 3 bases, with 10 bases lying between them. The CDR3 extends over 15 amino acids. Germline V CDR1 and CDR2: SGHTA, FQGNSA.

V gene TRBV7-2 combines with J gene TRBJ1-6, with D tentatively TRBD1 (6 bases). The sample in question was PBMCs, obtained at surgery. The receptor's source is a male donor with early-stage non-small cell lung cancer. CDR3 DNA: TGTGCCAGCAGCTCCCCGACAGGCTATAATTCACCCCTCCACTTT. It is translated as CASSSPTGYNSPLHF.